The TCR beta chain described here comes from a study of Ad26.COV2.S vaccination and SARS-CoV-2 variants (dated by TCRdb to the early 2020s). A note on the overall study: Vaccine-arm donors were drawn from COV1001, a multicentre, randomized, double-blind, placebo-controlled phase I-IIa trial of Ad26.COV2.S in healthy adults. Dosing of Ad26.COV2.S was intramuscular, at either 5x10^10 or 1x10^11 viral particles, delivered as one shot or as two shots spaced 56 days apart. TCRbeta repertoire sequencing served as the tool for gauging how specific and how broad the SARS-CoV-2-reactive T cell receptors were following Ad26.COV2.S vaccination. The TCR-sequenced set comprised around 30 samples: approximately 19 Ad26.COV2.S vaccine recipients, 5 placebo recipients and 8 SARS-CoV-2 convalescent individuals. Trial participants were randomized into five groups of five, in which low-dose or high-dose Ad26.COV2.S was given once or twice, or placebo was given on both occasions. Investigators remained blinded to trial group allocation during experiments and outcome assessment.

The full study reports these points: Vaccine and placebo recipients had comparable non-spike TCR breadth, which fits with the vaccine containing only spike. The study was not powered for comparison of responses between vaccine doses or regimens. The authors noted that the TCR breadth and depth analyses may have underestimated total T cell responses. Compared with placebo recipients, Ad26.COV2.S recipients showed higher spike-specific TCR breadth (P = 0.0014). After vaccination, spike-specific CD8+ and CD4+ T cell responses were reported to show substantial breadth.

A note on this clone: The clone's antigen remains unknown. Base qualities are not at hand, and no much larger clone is one base apart.

Read against the paper, the sample's treatment or condition label means: 19 received Ad26.COV2.S at low or high dose, single or two shots; 5 received placebo; per-sample allocation not given. For vaccine and placebo recipients, repertoires were sequenced using samples collected on day 63 after the first injection. In Cohort 1b, around 25 adults aged 18-55 years were enrolled at a single site in Boston, USA, between 29 July and 7 August 2020. Ad26.COV2.S was a replication-incompetent adenovirus type 26 vector that expressed a prefusion-stabilized SARS-CoV-2 spike protein derived from the original Wuhan strain. Including the terminal cysteine and phenylalanine, the CDR3 comprises 14 residues. Left in the record is the CDR3 DNA by itself, 42 bases read in frame from the first base. Trimmed from V: 8 bases; trimmed from J: 5 bases; junction bases lacking a gene match: 10. The germline V gene (reference sequence) yields MNHNY for CDR1 and SVGAGI for CDR2.

The immunoSEQ Assay was used to sequence TCRbeta CDR3 regions. After extraction, genomic DNA underwent amplification by bias-controlled multiplex PCR, followed by high-throughput sequencing. In the source study's methods: To quantify the absolute abundance of every unique TCRbeta CDR3 region, sequences were collapsed and filtered. T cell fraction was estimated by normalizing TCRbeta template counts to usable DNA, which was measured by amplifying reference genes present in all nucleated cells. Repertoire TCRs were annotated as SARS-CoV-2-specific by exact matching of V gene, CDR3 amino acid sequence and J gene to a known reactive TCR set. The reference SARS-CoV-2 TCR set was obtained from MIRA and was filtered for enrichment in COVID-19-positive ImmuneCODE repertoires, whereby public or cross-reactive TCRs were removed. Drawing on the MIRA antigens, annotated TCRs were analysed further at the level of specific ORF or position within ORF. Depth was the summed frequency of annotated unique rearrangements, while breadth was defined as annotated unique rearrangements over total unique productive rearrangements. Group comparisons of TCR breadth used two-sided Wilcoxon rank-sum tests. The clones in this table, taken by TCRdb from immuneACCESS, are in-frame only. Not every clone is retained; where verified, under half of the shortfall comes from an unresolved V gene, and the cause of the rest is unknown. V, J and clone size are taken as reported in that table, and D and trimming were inferred from the DNA itself. The sample contains about 680,000 clones, around 89% of them found a single time. Around 1.5% of the sample comes from the top ten.

The V and J genes are TRBV6-6 and TRBJ2-5, with TRBD2 identical over 8 junction bases. The source material was peripheral blood, sampled in a trial of Ad26.COV2.S vaccine versus placebo. This TCR came from a person between 18 and 60 years old who received the Ad26.COV2.S COVID-19 vaccine or a placebo. The nucleotide sequence is given as TGTGCCAGCTTTACGGGGGGGCCGGGGGAGACCCAGTACTTC. This codes for CASFTGGPGETQYF.